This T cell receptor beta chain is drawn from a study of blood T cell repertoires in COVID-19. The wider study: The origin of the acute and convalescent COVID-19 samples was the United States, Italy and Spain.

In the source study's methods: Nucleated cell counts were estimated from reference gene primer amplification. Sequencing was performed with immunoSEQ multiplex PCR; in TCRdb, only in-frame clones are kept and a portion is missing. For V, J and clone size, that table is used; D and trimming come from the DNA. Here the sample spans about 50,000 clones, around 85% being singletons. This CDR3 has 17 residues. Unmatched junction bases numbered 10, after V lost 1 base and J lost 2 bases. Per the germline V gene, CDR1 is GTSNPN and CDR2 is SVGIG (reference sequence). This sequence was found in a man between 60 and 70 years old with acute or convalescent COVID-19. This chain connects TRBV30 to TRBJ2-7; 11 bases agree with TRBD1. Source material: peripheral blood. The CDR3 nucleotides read TGTGCCTGGAGTGGCCGAGGGACAGGGGGGGGAACCTACGAGCAGTACTTC. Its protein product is CAWSGRGTGGGTYEQYF.